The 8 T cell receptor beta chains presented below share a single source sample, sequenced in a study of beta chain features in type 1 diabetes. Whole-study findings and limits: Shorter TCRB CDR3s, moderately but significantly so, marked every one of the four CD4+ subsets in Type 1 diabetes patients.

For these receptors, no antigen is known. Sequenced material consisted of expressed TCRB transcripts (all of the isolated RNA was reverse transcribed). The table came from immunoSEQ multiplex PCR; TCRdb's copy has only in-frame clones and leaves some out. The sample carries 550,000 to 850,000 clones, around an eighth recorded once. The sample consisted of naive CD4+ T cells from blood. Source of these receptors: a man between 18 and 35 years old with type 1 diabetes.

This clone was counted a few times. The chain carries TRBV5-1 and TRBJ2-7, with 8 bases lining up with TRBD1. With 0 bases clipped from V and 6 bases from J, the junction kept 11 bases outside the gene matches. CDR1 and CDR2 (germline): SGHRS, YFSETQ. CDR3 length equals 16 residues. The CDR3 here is CASSLDTRTGSGEQYF. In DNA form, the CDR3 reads TGCGCCAGCAGCTTGGACACTCGGACAGGGTCGGGCGAGCAGTACTTC.

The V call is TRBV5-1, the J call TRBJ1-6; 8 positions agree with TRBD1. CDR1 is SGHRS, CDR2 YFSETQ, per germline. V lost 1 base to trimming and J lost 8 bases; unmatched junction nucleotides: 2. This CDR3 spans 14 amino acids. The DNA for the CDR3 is TGCGCCAGCAGCTTGCAGGGGGCAGATTCACCCCTCCACTTT. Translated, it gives CASSLQGADSPLHF. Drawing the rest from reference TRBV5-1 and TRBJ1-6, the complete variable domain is KAGVTQTPRYLIKTRGQQVTLSCSPISGHRSVSWYQQTPGQGLQFLFEYFSETQRNKGNFPGRFSGRQFSNSRSEMNVSTLELGDSALYLCASSLQGADSPLHFGNGTRLTVT.

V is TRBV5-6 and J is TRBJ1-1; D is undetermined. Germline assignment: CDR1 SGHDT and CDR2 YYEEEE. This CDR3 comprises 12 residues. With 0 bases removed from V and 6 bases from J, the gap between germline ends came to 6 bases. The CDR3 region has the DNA TGTGCCAGCAGCTTGGGGACCCCTGAAGCTTTCTTT. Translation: CASSLGTPEAFF. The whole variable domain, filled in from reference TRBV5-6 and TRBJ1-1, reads DAGVTQSPTHLIKTRGQQVTLRCSPKSGHDTVSWYQQALGQGPQFIFQYYEEEERQRGNFPDRFSGHQFPNYSSELNVNALLLGDSALYLCASSLGTPEAFFGQGTRLTVV.

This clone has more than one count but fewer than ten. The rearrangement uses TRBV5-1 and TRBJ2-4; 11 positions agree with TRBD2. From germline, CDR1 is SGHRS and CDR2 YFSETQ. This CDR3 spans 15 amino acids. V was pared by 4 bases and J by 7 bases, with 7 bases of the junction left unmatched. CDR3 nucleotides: TGCGCCAGCAGCCCCATAGCGGGGGGGCCGAACATTCAGTACTTC. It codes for CASSPIAGGPNIQYF.

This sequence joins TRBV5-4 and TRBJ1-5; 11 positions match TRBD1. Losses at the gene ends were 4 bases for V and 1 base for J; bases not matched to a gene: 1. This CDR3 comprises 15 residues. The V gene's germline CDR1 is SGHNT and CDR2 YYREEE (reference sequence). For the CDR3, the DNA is TGTGCCAGCAGCCGGGACAGGGGGAGCAATCAGCCCCAGCATTTT. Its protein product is CASSRDRGSNQPQHF. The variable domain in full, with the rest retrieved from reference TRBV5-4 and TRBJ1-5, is ETGVTQSPTHLIKTRGQQVTLRCSSQSGHNTVSWYQQALGQGPQFIFQYYREEENGRGNFPPRFSGLQFPNYSSELNVNALELDDSALYLCASSRDRGSNQPQHFGDGTRLSIL.

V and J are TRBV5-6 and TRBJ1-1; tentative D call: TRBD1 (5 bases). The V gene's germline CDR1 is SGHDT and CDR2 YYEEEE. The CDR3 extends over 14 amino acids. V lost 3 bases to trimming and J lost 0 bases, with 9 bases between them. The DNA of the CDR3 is TGTGCCAGCAGCTGGGACGGTATGAACACTGAAGCTTTCTTT. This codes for CASSWDGMNTEAFF.

The CDR3 region has the DNA TGTGCCAGCAGTTTTAGGGCGGACGGTAACACTGAAGCTTTCTTT. It yields the protein CASSFRADGNTEAFF. V is TRBV28 and J is TRBJ1-1; D ambiguous. The CDR3 covers 15 residues. Germline V gene sequence: CDR1 MDHEN, CDR2 SYDVKM. Trimming cost V 3 bases and J 2 bases, with 13 bases left between them.

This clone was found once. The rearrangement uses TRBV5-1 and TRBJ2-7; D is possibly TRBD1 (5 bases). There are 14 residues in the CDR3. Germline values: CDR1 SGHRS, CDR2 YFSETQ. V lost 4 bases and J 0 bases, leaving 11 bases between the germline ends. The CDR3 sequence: CASSPRQGSYEQYF. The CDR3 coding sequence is TGCGCCAGCAGCCCCAGGCAGGGCTCCTACGAGCAGTACTTC. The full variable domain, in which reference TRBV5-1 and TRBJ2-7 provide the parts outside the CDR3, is KAGVTQTPRYLIKTRGQQVTLSCSPISGHRSVSWYQQTPGQGLQFLFEYFSETQRNKGNFPGRFSGRQFSNSRSEMNVSTLELGDSALYLCASSPRQGSYEQYFGPGTRLTVT.